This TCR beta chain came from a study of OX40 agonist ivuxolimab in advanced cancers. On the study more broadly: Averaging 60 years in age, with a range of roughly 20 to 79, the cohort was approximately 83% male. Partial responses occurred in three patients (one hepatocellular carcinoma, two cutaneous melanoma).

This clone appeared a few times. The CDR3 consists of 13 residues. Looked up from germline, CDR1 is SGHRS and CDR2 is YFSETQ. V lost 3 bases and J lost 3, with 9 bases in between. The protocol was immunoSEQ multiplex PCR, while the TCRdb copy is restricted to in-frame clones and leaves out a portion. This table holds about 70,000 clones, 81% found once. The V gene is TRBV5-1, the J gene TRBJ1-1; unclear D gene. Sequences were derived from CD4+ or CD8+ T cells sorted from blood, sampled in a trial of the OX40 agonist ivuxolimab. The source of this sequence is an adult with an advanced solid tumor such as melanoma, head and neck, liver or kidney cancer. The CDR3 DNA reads TGCGCCAGCAGCTCTGTCCCTGACACTGAAGCTTTCTTT. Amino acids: CASSSVPDTEAFF.